These 26 T cell receptor beta chains came from one sample sequenced in a study of blood T cell repertoires in COVID-19 (dated by TCRdb to about 2020). Receptors were amplified or captured by the immunoSEQ multiplex PCR assay. TCRdb carries this immuneACCESS record with in-frame sequences only. Its versions omit some clonotypes, under half of them owing to an unresolved V gene in the studies checked, with the rest unexplained. The sample contains 150,000 to 200,000 clones, approximately 89% of them found a single time. Under 0.85% of the sample belongs to the ten largest clones. Specimen: PBMCs or T cells enriched from blood (not recorded which). The receptors originated from a woman under 30 who had recovered from COVID-19.

The CDR3 protein is CASSATSGNVDTQYF. The CDR3 DNA reads as TGTGCCAGCAGCGCGACTAGCGGGAACGTAGATACGCAGTATTTT. J is TRBJ2-3 and V is TRBV9; 11 bases fit TRBD2. Germline CDR1 and CDR2: SGDLS and YYNGEE. With V trimmed by 3 bases and J by 5 bases, 5 bases remained unmatched. The CDR3 runs 15 residues.

The chain carries TRBV18 and TRBJ2-5, with D maybe TRBD2 (5 bases). The CDR3 totals 14 residues. CDR1 and CDR2 from the germline V gene are KGHSH and LQKENI. V was shortened by 0 bases and J by 6 bases, with 11 bases between the two germline ends. As DNA, the CDR3 is TGTGCCAGCTCACCACCACCGGGGATGCAGACCCAGTACTTC. Its translation is CASSPPPGMQTQYF.

Ten or more counts support this clone. The chain links TRBV6-4 to TRBJ2-7; 12 bases fit TRBD2. The CDR3 spans 14 residues. CDR1 is MRHNA and CDR2 is SNTAGT in the germline V gene. V dropped 5 bases and J dropped 7; count of bases not matched to a gene: 6. The CDR3 DNA reads TGTGCCAGCAGTCGACTAGCGGGAGTCGGTGAGCAGTACTTC. Encoded protein: CASSRLAGVGEQYF.

The chain links TRBV7-8 to TRBJ1-2; 9 bases map to TRBD1. The CDR3 loop spans 14 amino acids. J gave up 2 bases and V 2 bases, and 0 bases lay outside the gene matches. Germline-derived CDR1 and CDR2 are SGHVS and FQNEAQ. CDR3 coding DNA: TGTGCCAGCAGCTTAACAGGGGGCAACTATGGCTACACCTTC. The encoded protein is CASSLTGGNYGYTF.

The CDR3 spells CSVLGTGGDTDTQYF. The DNA for the CDR3 is TGCAGCGTCCTGGGGACAGGGGGCGACACAGATACGCAGTATTTT. This chain uses TRBV29-1 with TRBJ2-3; TRBD1 aligns across 12 bases. Germline trimming cut 6 bases from V and 2 bases from J; bases unmatched to any gene: 6. The CDR3 has 15 amino acids. The germline V gene has CDR1 SQVTM and CDR2 ANQGSEA.

This chain connects TRBV6-6 to TRBJ2-7; 7 bases match TRBD2. Germline V CDR1 and CDR2: MNHNY, SVGAGI (reference sequence). The CDR3 has 15 amino acids. V dropped 0 bases and J dropped 5; count of bases not matched to a gene: 7. This CDR3 reads CASSYSTPREHEQYF. CDR3 bases: TGTGCCAGCAGTTACTCGACGCCGCGGGAGCACGAGCAGTACTTC.

This chain connects TRBV7-9 to TRBJ1-1; maybe TRBD1 (5 bases). Germline assignment: CDR1 SEHNR and CDR2 FQNEAQ (reference sequence). V shed 3 bases and J shed 1 base, with 9 bases lying between them. The CDR3 sequence is 14 residues long. The DNA for the CDR3 is TGTGCCAGCAGCTTGTTTGGACAGAACACTGAAGCTTTCTTT. This sequence encodes CASSLFGQNTEAFF.

The chain has TRBV4-2 and TRBJ2-1; 8 bases line up with TRBD2. There are 16 residues in the CDR3. Germline lookup yields CDR1 LGHNA and CDR2 YNFKEQ. Trimming at V came to 3 bases and at J to 2 bases, leaving 6 bases not matched to a gene. In DNA, the CDR3 is TGTGCCAGCAGCCACCTAGCGGGCGAGGCCTACAATGAGCAGTTCTTC. Amino acid sequence: CASSHLAGEAYNEQFF.

V is TRBV6-5 and J is TRBJ2-3; D may be TRBD1 (5 bases). The CDR3 contains 14 residues. Germline CDR1 is MNHEY and CDR2 is SVGAGI. V lost 6 bases and J lost 4, with 14 bases in between. CDR3 nucleotides: TGTGCCAGCAGACGTAGACAGTTTCCAGATACGCAGTATTTT. It codes for CASRRRQFPDTQYF.

The J gene is TRBJ1-1, the V gene TRBV20-1; D is uncertain. From germline, CDR1 is DFQATT and CDR2 SNEGSKA (reference sequence). This CDR3 is 11 amino acids long. Trimming stripped 0 bases from V and 10 bases from J, with 9 bases between. The CDR3 reads CSARDGGRAFF. CDR3 coding DNA: TGCAGTGCTAGAGATGGCGGAAGAGCTTTCTTT.

J is TRBJ2-1 and V is TRBV28; 10 nucleotides match TRBD2. Germline V gene lookup returns CDR1 MDHEN and CDR2 SYDVKM. The CDR3 sequence is 15 residues long. V lost 8 bases to trimming and J lost 8 bases; unmatched junction nucleotides: 12. Written as DNA, the CDR3 is TGTGCCAGCCTGAGACCGGGACTAGCGTCGGATGAGCAGTTCTTC. It encodes CASLRPGLASDEQFF.

The V gene is TRBV5-4, the J gene TRBJ2-5, with 10 bases that match TRBD1. The CDR3 has 14 residues. V lost 4 bases, J lost 4 bases, and 4 bases stayed unmatched. CDR1 SGHNT and CDR2 YYREEE come from the germline V gene (reference sequence). In DNA, the CDR3 is TGTGCCAGCAGCGAATGGACAGGGGGAGAGACCCAGTACTTC. It yields the protein CASSEWTGGETQYF. The full variable domain, completed using reference TRBV5-4 and TRBJ2-5, is ETGVTQSPTHLIKTRGQQVTLRCSSQSGHNTVSWYQQALGQGPQFIFQYYREEENGRGNFPPRFSGLQFPNYSSELNVNALELDDSALYLCASSEWTGGETQYFGPGTRLLVL.

The CDR3 sequence: CASSGRESGYGYTF. CDR3 DNA: TGTGCCAGCAGCGGCCGCGAAAGCGGGTATGGCTACACCTTC. This sequence joins TRBV9 and TRBJ1-2; D remains unclear. Germline CDR1 is SGDLS and CDR2 is YYNGEE. V was pared by 3 bases and J by 5 bases, with 14 bases between. The length of the CDR3 is 14 residues.

This rearrangement joins TRBV5-5 to TRBJ2-1, with 8 nucleotides matching TRBD2. Trimming at V came to 1 base and at J to 4 bases, leaving 13 bases not matched to a gene. Germline lookup yields CDR1 SGHKS and CDR2 YYEKEE (reference sequence). The CDR3 sequence is 18 residues long. The CDR3 loop is CASSLLASRRGRYNEQFF. The CDR3 DNA reads TGTGCCAGCAGCTTGTTAGCTAGCCGCCGCGGGAGGTACAATGAGCAGTTCTTC.

The rearrangement links TRBV6-2 or TRBV6-3 to TRBJ2-2; 12 nucleotides match TRBD2. From germline, CDR1 is MNHEY and CDR2 SVGEGT. The CDR3 runs to 17 residues. After removal of 0 bases from V and 5 bases from J, the junction contained 4 bases not matched to a gene. Here the CDR3 reads CASSYSGLAGRTGELFF. CDR3 DNA: TGTGCCAGCAGTTACTCCGGACTAGCGGGAAGGACCGGGGAGCTGTTTTTT.

This clone was counted only a few times. This chain joins TRBV4-2 and TRBJ2-7; 7 bases agree with TRBD2. The CDR3 is made up of 15 amino acids. Germline V gene sequence: CDR1 LGHNA, CDR2 YNFKEQ. V shed 1 base and J 3 bases; nucleotides not matched to a gene: 6. The CDR3 DNA reads TGTGCCAGCAGCCAAGTGCCTAGCGGAAACTACGAGCAGTACTTC. Translated, it gives CASSQVPSGNYEQYF.

The genes are TRBV18 and TRBJ2-1; maybe TRBD2 (6 bases). Trimming removed 3 bases at V and 8 bases at J, with 20 bases between. The CDR3 has 16 residues. Germline CDR1 is KGHSH and CDR2 is LQKENI. The CDR3 is CASSPVGSQVGDEQFF. The CDR3 DNA reads TGTGCCAGCTCACCGGTCGGGAGTCAGGTAGGGGATGAGCAGTTCTTC.

This chain connects TRBV4-1 to TRBJ2-3; D unclear. Trimming removed 1 base at V and 2 bases at J, with 7 bases between. Germline V gene lookup returns CDR1 MGHRA and CDR2 YSYEKL. The CDR3 contains 14 residues. The DNA of the CDR3 is TGCGCCAGCAGCCAAGGGCCATCCACAGATACGCAGTATTTT. It specifies CASSQGPSTDTQYF.

This chain connects TRBV6-5 to TRBJ2-5, with TRBD2 identical over 15 bases. J was trimmed by 4 bases and V by 8 bases; bases with no gene match: 2. The CDR3 has 14 residues. CDR1 and CDR2 from the germline V gene are MNHEY and SVGAGI. CDR3 loop: CASGGLAGGETQYF. The CDR3 nucleotides read TGTGCCAGCGGGGGACTAGCGGGAGGAGAGACCCAGTACTTC.

This chain joins TRBV2 and TRBJ1-3, with D uncertain. The CDR3 contains 13 residues. Germline CDR1 reads SNHLY; CDR2 reads FYNNEI. The germline V and J ends were trimmed by 5 bases and 4 bases, with 9 bases remaining between them. CDR3 DNA: TGTGCCAGCAGTCGCACATCCGGAAACACCATATATTTT. Residues: CASSRTSGNTIYF.

This rearrangement joins TRBV5-1 to TRBJ2-5, with D possibly being TRBD2 (5 bases). This CDR3 has 13 residues. Looked up from germline, CDR1 is SGHRS and CDR2 is YFSETQ. Trimming took off 3 bases at V and 5 bases at J, with 11 bases between the two ends. CDR3 sequence reads: CASSSEGGETQYF. CDR3 nucleotides: TGCGCCAGCAGCTCCGAGGGCGGCGAGACCCAGTACTTC.

The chain couples TRBV6-2 or TRBV6-3 to TRBJ2-1; possible D gene TRBD1, 5 bases. Looked up from germline, CDR1 is MNHEY and CDR2 is SVGEGT. CDR3 length: 15 amino acids. The germline V and J ends were trimmed by 0 bases and 5 bases, with 11 bases remaining between them. DNA of the CDR3: TGTGCCAGCAGTTACTCCATTGACAGCGACAATGAGCAGTTCTTC. This gives the protein CASSYSIDSDNEQFF.

The chain links TRBV5-1 to TRBJ2-1, with 9 bases lining up with TRBD2. The CDR3 sequence is 17 residues long. Germline V gives CDR1 SGHRS, CDR2 YFSETQ. Unmatched junction bases numbered 13, after V lost 4 bases and J lost 5 bases. CDR3 amino acids: CASSTVGWREGNNEQFF. The CDR3 region has the DNA TGCGCCAGCAGCACAGTCGGTTGGCGGGAGGGAAACAATGAGCAGTTCTTC.

V usage is TRBV27 and J usage is TRBJ2-2; D gene uncertain. V lost 4 bases to trimming and J lost 0 bases, with 12 bases between them. The V gene's germline CDR1 is MNHEY and CDR2 SMNVEV (reference sequence). CDR3 length equals 16 residues. CDR3: CASSSIGFANTGELFF. DNA for the CDR3: TGTGCCAGCAGTTCAATCGGGTTCGCGAACACCGGGGAGCTGTTTTTT.

The V and J genes are TRBV4-2 and TRBJ2-1; TRBD2 matches at 11 bases. CDR3 size: 17 residues. Germline V gene sequence: CDR1 LGHNA, CDR2 YNFKEQ. The V segment lost 1 base and the J segment 5 bases; nucleotides outside the gene matches: 7. CDR3 nucleotide sequence: TGTGCCAGCAGCCAAGTTGGGACTAGCGGAGATCACAATGAGCAGTTCTTC. It specifies CASSQVGTSGDHNEQFF.

This clone was observed a handful of times. The chain employs TRBV4-3 and TRBJ2-1; the match to TRBD2 covers 11 bases. After removal of 3 bases from V and 0 bases from J, the junction contained 4 bases not matched to a gene. CDR1 is LGHNA and CDR2 is YSLEER in the germline V gene. CDR3 length: 17 amino acids. Written as DNA, the CDR3 is TGCGCCAGCAGCCAGGATACTAGCGGGAGCTCCTACAATGAGCAGTTCTTC. This gives the protein CASSQDTSGSSYNEQFF.